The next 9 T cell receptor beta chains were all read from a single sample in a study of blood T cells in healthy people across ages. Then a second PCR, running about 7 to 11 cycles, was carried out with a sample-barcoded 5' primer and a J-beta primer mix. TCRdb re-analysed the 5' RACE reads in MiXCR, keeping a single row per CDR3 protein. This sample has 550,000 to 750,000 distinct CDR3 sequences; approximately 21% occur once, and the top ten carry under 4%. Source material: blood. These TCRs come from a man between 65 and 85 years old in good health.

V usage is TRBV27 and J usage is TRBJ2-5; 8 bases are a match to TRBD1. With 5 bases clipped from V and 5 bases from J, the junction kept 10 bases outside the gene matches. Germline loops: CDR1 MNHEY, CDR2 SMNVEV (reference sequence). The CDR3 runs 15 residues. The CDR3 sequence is CASSTGTGLWETQYF. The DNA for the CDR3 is TGTGCCAGCAGTACCGGGACAGGACTGTGGGAGACCCAGTACTTC.

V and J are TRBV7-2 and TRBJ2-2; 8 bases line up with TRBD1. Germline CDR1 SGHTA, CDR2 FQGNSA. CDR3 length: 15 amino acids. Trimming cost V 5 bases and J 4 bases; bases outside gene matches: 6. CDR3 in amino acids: CASSLGQGGTGELFF. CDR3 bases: TGTGCCAGCAGCCTCGGACAGGGAGGCACCGGGGAGCTGTTTTTT.

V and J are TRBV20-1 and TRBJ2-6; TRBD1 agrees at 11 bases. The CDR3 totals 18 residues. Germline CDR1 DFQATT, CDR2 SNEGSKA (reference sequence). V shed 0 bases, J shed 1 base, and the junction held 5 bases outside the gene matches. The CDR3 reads CSARDPRDRGSGANVLTF. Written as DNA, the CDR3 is TGCAGTGCTAGAGATCCCCGGGACAGGGGGTCTGGGGCCAACGTCCTGACTTTC.

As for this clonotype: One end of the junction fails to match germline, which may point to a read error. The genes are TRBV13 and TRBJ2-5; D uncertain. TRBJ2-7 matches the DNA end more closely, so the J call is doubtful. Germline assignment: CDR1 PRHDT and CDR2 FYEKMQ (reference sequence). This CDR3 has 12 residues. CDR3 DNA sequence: TGTACCAGCAGCTCAACGAACTACGAGCAGTACTTC. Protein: CTSSSTNYEQYF.

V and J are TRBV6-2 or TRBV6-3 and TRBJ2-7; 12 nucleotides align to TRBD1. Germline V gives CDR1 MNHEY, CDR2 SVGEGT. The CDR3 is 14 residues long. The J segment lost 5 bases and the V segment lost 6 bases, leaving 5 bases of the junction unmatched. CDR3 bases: TGTGCCAGCAGAGCCGGGACAGGGGGCCACGAGCAGTACTTC. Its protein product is CASRAGTGGHEQYF.

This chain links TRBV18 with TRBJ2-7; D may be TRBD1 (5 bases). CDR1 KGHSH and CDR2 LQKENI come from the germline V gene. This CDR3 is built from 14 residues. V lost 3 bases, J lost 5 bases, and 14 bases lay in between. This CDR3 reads CASSPGQPPDEQYF. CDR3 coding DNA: TGTGCCAGCTCACCGGGGCAGCCGCCCGACGAGCAGTACTTC.

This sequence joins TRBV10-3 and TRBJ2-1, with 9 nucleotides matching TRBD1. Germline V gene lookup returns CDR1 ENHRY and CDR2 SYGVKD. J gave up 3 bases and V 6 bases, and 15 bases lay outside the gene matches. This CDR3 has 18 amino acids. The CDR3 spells CAISPLNFRQGGYNEQFF. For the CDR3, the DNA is TGTGCCATCAGCCCCCTTAACTTTAGACAGGGGGGCTACAATGAGCAGTTCTTC.

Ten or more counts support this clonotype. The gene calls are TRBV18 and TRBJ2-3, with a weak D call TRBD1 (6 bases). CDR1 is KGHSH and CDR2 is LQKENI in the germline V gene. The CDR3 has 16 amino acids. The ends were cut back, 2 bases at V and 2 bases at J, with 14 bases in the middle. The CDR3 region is CASSPYSAGVTDTQYF. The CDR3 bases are TGTGCCAGCTCACCATACTCGGCAGGGGTCACAGATACGCAGTATTTT. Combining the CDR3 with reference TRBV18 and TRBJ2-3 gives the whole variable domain NAGVMQNPRHLVRRRGQEARLRCSPMKGHSHVYWYRQLPEEGLKFMVYLQKENIIDESGMPKERFSAEFPKEGPSILRIQQVVRGDSAAYFCASSPYSAGVTDTQYFGPGTRLTVL.

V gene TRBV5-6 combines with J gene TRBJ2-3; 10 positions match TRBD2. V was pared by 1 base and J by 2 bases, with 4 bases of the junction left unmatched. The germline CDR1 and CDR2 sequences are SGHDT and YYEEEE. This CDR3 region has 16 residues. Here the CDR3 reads CASSLWSGRATDTQYF. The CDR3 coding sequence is TGTGCCAGCAGCTTGTGGAGCGGGAGGGCCACAGATACGCAGTATTTT.